This is a list of T cell receptor beta chains from one sample in a study of blood T cell repertoires in COVID-19. Method: immunoSEQ multiplex PCR; TCRdb's copy keeps in-frame clones and lacks some. The repertoire holds about 300,000 clones, with about nine tenths as singletons. The material sequenced was PBMCs or T cells enriched from blood (not recorded which). The source is a woman in her twenties or thirties who had recovered from COVID-19. The CDR3 runs from the conserved cysteine through the conserved F or W. The D gene is left open where the match is weak. Clone size is given for some rows only: seen once, a few or many times, or a class if the clone is expanded.

clone size	V gene	J gene	D gene	CDR3 protein	CDR3 DNA
.	TRBV4-3	TRBJ2-2	TRBD2	CASSPTLAGFPGELFF	TGCGCCAGCAGCCCGACACTAGCGGGATTCCCCGGGGAGCTGTTTTTT
.	TRBV7-9	TRBJ2-7	.	CASSPGSYEQYF	TGTGCCAGCAGCCCCGGGTCCTACGAGCAGTACTTC
few	TRBV4-3	TRBJ2-7	TRBD1	CASSQVAGGVEQYF	TGCGCCAGCAGCCAAGTTGCAGGGGGAGTCGAGCAGTACTTC
.	TRBV30	TRBJ2-2	TRBD1	CAWSTGQETGELFF	TGTGCCTGGAGTACAGGACAGGAAACCGGGGAGCTGTTTTTT
.	TRBV5-1	TRBJ2-7	TRBD1	CASSRDRGSYEQYF	TGCGCCAGCAGCCGGGACAGGGGTTCCTACGAGCAGTACTTC
.	TRBV30	TRBJ2-1	TRBD2	CAWSGLAGTEQFF	TGTGCCTGGAGCGGACTAGCGGGGACAGAGCAGTTCTTC
.	TRBV21-1	TRBJ2-7	.	CASSKGRLAGTYEQYF	TGTGCCAGCAGCAAAGGAAGACTAGCGGGGACCTACGAGCAGTACTTC
.	TRBV2	TRBJ2-1	TRBD1	CASSADRAYNEQFF	TGTGCCAGCAGTGCAGACAGGGCGTACAATGAGCAGTTCTTC
.	TRBV11-2	TRBJ2-2	TRBD2	CASSLTGGPRVGELFF	TGTGCCAGCAGCCTGACGGGAGGGCCTAGAGTTGGGGAGCTGTTTTTT
.	TRBV6-5	TRBJ1-1	.	CASSIQGVGTEAFF	TGTGCCAGCAGCATCCAAGGGGTGGGCACTGAAGCTTTCTTT
.	TRBV10-3	TRBJ2-3	TRBD2	CAISESTGGRSTDTQYF	TGTGCCATCAGTGAGTCGACGGGCGGGAGGAGCACAGATACGCAGTATTTT
.	TRBV7-2	TRBJ2-7	TRBD2	CASSLYRGGTYEQYF	TGTGCCAGCAGCTTATATCGCGGGGGAACCTACGAGCAGTACTTC
.	TRBV14	TRBJ2-3	.	CASSSLGTDTQYF	TGTGCCAGCAGCTCCCTAGGCACAGATACGCAGTATTTT